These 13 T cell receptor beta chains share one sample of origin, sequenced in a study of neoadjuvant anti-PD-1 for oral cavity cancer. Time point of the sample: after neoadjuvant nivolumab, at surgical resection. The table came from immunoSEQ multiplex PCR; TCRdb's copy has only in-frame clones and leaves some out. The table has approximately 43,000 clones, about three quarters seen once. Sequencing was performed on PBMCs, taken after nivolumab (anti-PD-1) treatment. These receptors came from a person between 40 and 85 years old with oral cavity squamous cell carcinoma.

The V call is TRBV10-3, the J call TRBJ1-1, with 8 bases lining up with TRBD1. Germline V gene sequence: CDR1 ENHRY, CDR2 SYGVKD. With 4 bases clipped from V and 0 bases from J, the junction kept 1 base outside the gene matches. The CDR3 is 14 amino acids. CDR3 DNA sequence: TGTGCCATCAGTGGGACAGGGATGAACACTGAAGCTTTCTTT. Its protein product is CAISGTGMNTEAFF.

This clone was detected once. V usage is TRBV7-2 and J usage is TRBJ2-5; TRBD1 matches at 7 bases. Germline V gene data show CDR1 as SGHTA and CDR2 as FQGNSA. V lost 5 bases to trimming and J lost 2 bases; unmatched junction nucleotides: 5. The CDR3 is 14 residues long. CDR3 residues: CASSPRDRQETQYF. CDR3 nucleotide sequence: TGTGCCAGCAGCCCCCGGGACAGACAAGAGACCCAGTACTTC.

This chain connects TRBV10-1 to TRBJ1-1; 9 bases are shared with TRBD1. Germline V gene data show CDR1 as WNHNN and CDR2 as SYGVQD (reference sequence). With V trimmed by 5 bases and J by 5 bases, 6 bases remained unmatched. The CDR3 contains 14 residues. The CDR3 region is CASSQDRGGTEAFF. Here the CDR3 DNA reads TGCGCCAGCAGTCAGGACAGGGGTGGAACTGAAGCTTTCTTT.

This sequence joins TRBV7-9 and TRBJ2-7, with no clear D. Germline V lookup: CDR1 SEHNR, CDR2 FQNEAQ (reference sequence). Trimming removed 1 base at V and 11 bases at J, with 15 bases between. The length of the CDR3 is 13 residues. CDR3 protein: CASSLDGRGKEYF. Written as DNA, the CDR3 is TGTGCCAGCAGCTTAGATGGTAGAGGCAAGGAGTACTTC. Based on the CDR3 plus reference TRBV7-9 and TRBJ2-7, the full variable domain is DTGVSQNPRHKITKRGQNVTFRCDPISEHNRLYWYRQTLGQGPEFLTYFQNEAQLEKSRLLSDRFSAERPKGSFSTLEIQRTEQGDSAMYLCASSLDGRGKEYFGPGTRLTVT.

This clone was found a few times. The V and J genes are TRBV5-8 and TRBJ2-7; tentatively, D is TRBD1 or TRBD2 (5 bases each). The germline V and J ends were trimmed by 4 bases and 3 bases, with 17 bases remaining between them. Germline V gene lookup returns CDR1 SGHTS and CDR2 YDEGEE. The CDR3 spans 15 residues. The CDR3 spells CASSGAGTAVYEQYF. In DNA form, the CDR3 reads TGTGCCAGCAGCGGGGCCGGGACCGCTGTCTACGAGCAGTACTTC.

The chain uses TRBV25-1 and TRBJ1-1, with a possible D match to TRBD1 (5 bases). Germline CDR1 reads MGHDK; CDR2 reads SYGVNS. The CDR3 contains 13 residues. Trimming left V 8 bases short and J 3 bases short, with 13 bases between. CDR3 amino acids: CASGGERDTEAFF. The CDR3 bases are TGTGCCAGCGGGGGGGAGAGGGACACTGAAGCTTTCTTT.

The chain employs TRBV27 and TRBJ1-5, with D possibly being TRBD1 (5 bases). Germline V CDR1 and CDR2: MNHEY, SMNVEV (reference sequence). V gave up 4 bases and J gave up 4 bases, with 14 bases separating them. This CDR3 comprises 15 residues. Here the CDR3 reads CASSSRVARNQPQHF. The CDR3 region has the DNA TGTGCCAGCAGTTCCAGGGTGGCAAGAAATCAGCCCCAGCATTTT.

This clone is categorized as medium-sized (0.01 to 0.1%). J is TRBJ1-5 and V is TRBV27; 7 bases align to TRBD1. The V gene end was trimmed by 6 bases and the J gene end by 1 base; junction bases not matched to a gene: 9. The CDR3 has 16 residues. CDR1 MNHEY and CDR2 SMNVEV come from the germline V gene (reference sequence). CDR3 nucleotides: TGTGCCAGCAGGGCTGACAGGGCGGCGAGCAATCAGCCCCAGCATTTT. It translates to CASRADRAASNQPQHF.

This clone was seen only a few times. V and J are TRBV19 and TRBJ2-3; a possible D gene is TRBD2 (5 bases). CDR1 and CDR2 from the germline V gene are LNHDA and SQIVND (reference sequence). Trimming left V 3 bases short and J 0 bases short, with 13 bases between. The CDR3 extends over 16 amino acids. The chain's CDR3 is CASSIDGGLSTDTQYF. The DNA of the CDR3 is TGTGCCAGTAGTATTGATGGCGGGCTAAGCACAGATACGCAGTATTTT.

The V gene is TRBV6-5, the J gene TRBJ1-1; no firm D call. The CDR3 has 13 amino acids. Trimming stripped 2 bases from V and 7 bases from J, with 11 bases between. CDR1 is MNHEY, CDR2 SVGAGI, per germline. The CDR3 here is CASSYGEEDEAFF. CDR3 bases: TGTGCCAGCAGTTACGGGGAAGAAGATGAAGCTTTCTTT.

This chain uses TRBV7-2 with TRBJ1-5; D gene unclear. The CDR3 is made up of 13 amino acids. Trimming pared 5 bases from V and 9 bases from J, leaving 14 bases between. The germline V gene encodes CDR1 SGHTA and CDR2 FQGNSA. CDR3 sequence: CASSRDSIGPQHF. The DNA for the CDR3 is TGTGCCAGCAGCCGGGATAGTATTGGGCCCCAGCATTTT.

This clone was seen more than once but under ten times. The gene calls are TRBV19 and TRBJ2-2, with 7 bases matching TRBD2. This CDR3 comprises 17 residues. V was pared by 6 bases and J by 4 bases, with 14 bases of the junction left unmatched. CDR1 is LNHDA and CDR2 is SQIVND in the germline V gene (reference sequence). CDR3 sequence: CASRGEGRGVATGELFF. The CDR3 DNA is TGTGCCAGTAGAGGGGAGGGCCGGGGAGTTGCCACCGGGGAGCTGTTTTTT.

The CDR3, as DNA: TGTGCCAGCAGCGTATCCCCGCTTGGTGAGCAGTTCTTC. Translation gives CASSVSPLGEQFF. The chain employs TRBV5-5 and TRBJ2-1; D not resolved. The CDR3 is 13 residues long. Germline CDR1 is SGHKS and CDR2 is YYEKEE (reference sequence). V lost 4 bases and J 9 bases, leaving 14 bases between the germline ends.